The present TCR beta chain was sequenced within a study of blood T cell repertoires in COVID-19. Turning to the study itself: Material from acute and convalescent COVID-19 was sourced from the United States, Italy and Spain. From T cells, B-cell-depleted T cells, or PBMCs came the material, which was cDNA or gDNA.

In the authors' workflow: Cell counts per sample came from amplifying reference gene primers. The repertoire was sequenced with immunoSEQ multiplex PCR; TCRdb's copy has only in-frame clones and lacks some. V and J calls and clone size are as listed in that table; D and trimming were resolved from the DNA. The sample consists of about 180,000 clones, nearly 80% of them appearing once. Trimming removed 1 base from V and 6 bases from J; junction bases left unmatched: 1. CDR3 size: 15 residues. Germline V gene lookup returns CDR1 LGHDT and CDR2 YNNKEL (reference sequence). Sequences were obtained from peripheral blood. This clonotype was obtained from a woman aged 70 to 79 with acute or convalescent COVID-19. The chain combines TRBV3-1 (or the pseudogene TRBV3-2) with TRBJ2-5, with 14 bases matching TRBD2. In nucleotides, the CDR3 is TGTGCCAGCAGCCAAGGGACTAGCGGGGGGAAGACCCAGTACTTC. This encodes CASSQGTSGGKTQYF.